A single sample gave rise to the 6 T cell receptor beta chains below, sequenced in a study of T cells in Graves' hyperthyroidism and ophthalmopathy. Researchers took RNA transcripts and amplified the TCR beta CDR3 regions from them. An initial round of RT-PCR targeting the TCR CDR3 relied on the HTBI primer set. Using its own MiXCR run on the multiplex PCR reads, TCRdb lists one record per CDR3 protein. The profile covers 700,000 to 850,000 distinct CDR3 sequences, with just over 35% appearing a single time and less than 35% taken by the ten largest. The sequencing sample was made of blood. Source of these receptors: a woman between 35 and 50 years old with Graves' hyperthyroidism.

Only a few counts were recorded for this clonotype. The chain combines TRBV10-3 with TRBJ2-3; a weak D match, TRBD2 (5 bases). V gave up 8 bases and J gave up 0 bases, with 9 bases separating them. Looked up from germline, CDR1 is ENHRY and CDR2 is SYGVKD. The CDR3 sequence is 13 residues long. The CDR3 nucleotides read TGTGCCATCTTGGGCGGGAGCACAGATACGCAGTATTTT. This gives the protein CAILGGSTDTQYF.

This clonotype was counted a few times. This sequence joins TRBV10-3 and TRBJ1-2; D possibly corresponds to TRBD1 (6 bases). Per germline, CDR1 ENHRY and CDR2 SYGVKD. This CDR3 spans 13 amino acids. Trimming shortened V by 10 bases and J by 2 bases, and 14 bases separated the two germline ends. The CDR3 sequence is CASTPQGNYGYTF. CDR3 coding DNA: TGTGCCAGCACCCCCCAGGGGAACTATGGCTACACCTTC.

Many counts were recorded for this clonotype. The genes are TRBV29-1 and TRBJ1-5, with 12 bases identical to TRBD1. This CDR3 region has 17 residues. Germline V CDR1 and CDR2: SQVTM, ANQGSEA. The ends lost 5 bases at V and 6 bases at J; junction bases unmatched: 14. This chain's CDR3 is CSVLPGTGGDTGQPQHF. The DNA for the CDR3 is TGCAGCGTTCTCCCCGGGACAGGGGGCGATACTGGTCAGCCCCAGCATTTT. Based on the CDR3 plus reference TRBV29-1 and TRBJ1-5, the full variable domain is SAVISQKPSRDICQRGTSLTIQCQVDSQVTMMFWYRQQPGQSLTLIATANQGSEATYESGFVIDKFPISRPNLTFSTLTVSNMSPEDSSIYLCSVLPGTGGDTGQPQHFGDGTRLSIL.

As regards this clonotype: Given a much more abundant clone one base away, this may be a read error. The chain joins TRBV10-3 to TRBJ1-6; the D is unclear. There are 9 residues in the CDR3. V shed 4 bases and J shed 11 bases, with 0 bases lying between them. Germline V gene sequence: CDR1 ENHRY, CDR2 SYGVKD. This chain's CDR3 is CAISAPLHF. CDR3 nucleotide sequence: TGTGCCATCAGTGCACCCCTCCACTTT.

This chain connects TRBV24-1 to TRBJ1-6, with 8 bases aligning to TRBD1. CDR3 length: 16 residues. CDR1 and CDR2 (germline): KGHDR, SFDVKD. Trimming at V came to 4 bases and at J to 7 bases, leaving 8 bases not matched to a gene. CDR3 sequence: CATSETGDPANSPLHF. The CDR3 bases are TGTGCCACCAGTGAGACAGGGGACCCAGCAAATTCACCCCTCCACTTT.

This clonotype appeared many times. The chain recombines TRBV2 with TRBJ2-7; D unclear. Germline CDR1 is SNHLY and CDR2 is FYNNEI. The V end lost 3 bases, the J end lost 4 bases, and 13 bases lay between the germline ends. The CDR3 has 14 residues. DNA for the CDR3: TGTGCCAGCAGTGACCCCTACAGCAATTACGAGCAGTACTTC. Its protein product is CASSDPYSNYEQYF.